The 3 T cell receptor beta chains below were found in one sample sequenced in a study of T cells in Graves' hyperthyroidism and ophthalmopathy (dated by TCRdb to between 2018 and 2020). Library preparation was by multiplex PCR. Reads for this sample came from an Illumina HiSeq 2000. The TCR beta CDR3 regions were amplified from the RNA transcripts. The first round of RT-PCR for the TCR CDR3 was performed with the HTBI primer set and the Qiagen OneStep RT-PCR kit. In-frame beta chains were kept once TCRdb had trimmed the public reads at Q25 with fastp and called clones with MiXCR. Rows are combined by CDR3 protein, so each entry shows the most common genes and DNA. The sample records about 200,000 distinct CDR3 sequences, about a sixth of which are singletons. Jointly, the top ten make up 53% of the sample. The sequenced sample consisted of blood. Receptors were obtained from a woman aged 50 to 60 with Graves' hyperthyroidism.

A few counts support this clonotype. The CDR3 DNA reads as TGTGCCAGCAGTCCCACCCTAGCGGGAGTTGAGCGTGAGCAGTTCTTC. Protein: CASSPTLAGVEREQFF. V usage is TRBV12-3 or TRBV12-4 and J usage is TRBJ2-1; TRBD2 agrees at 10 bases. The V and J ends lost 5 bases and 9 bases, in that order; junction bases with no gene match: 13. This CDR3 is 16 amino acids long.

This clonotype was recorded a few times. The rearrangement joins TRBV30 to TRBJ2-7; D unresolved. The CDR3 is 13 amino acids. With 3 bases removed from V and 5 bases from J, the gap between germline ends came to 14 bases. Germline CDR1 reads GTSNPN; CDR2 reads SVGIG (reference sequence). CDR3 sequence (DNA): TGTGCCTGGAGAGCTGGGGTTATCCACGAGCAGTACTTC. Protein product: CAWRAGVIHEQYF. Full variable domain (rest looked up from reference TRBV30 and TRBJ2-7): SQTIHQWPATLVQPVGSPLSLECTVEGTSNPNLYWYRQAAGRGLQLLFYSVGIGQISSEVPQNLSASRPQDRQFILSSKKLLLSDSGFYLCAWRAGVIHEQYFGPGTRLTVT.

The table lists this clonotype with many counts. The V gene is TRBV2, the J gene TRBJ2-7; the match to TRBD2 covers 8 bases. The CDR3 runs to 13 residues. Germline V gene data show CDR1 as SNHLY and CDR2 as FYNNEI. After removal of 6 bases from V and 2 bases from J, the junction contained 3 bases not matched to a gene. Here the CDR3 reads CASRSGSTYEQYF. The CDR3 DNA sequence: TGTGCCAGCAGGAGCGGGAGCACCTACGAGCAGTACTTC.